The next 19 T cell receptor beta chains were all read from a single sample in a study of CD8+ T cells in alopecia areata. Isolated RNA was reverse transcribed into cDNA used as the sequencing template. TCRdb keeps only in-frame clones here, not all; method: immunoSEQ multiplex PCR. The repertoire consists of 20,000 or so clones, none detected only once. Cells that came from pooled cutaneous lymph nodes were sorted using CD4, CD8alpha, NKG2D, NKG2ACE and other markers. Sequencing was performed on CD8+ T cells sorted from a lymph node. These receptors were taken from a C3H/HeJ mouse with alopecia areata. The strain bears MHC haplotype H2-k.

The table lists this clone with a few counts. The gene names given are mouse names. The read ends 4 residues early relative to the CDR3; the germline J gene fills the gap. This sequence joins TRBV14 and TRBJ1-1, with unresolved D. Germline CDR1 reads SGHDT; CDR2 reads FRDEAV. V lost 1 base, J lost 0 bases, and 4 bases lay in between. The CDR3 totals 13 residues. The CDR3 here is CASSFTANTEVFF. Partial CDR3 DNA: TGTGCCAGCAGTTTCACAGCAAACACA.

This clone turned up a few times. Gene names and germline match the mouse. The missing CDR3 end, 4 residues past where the read stops, is filled in from the germline J gene. The chain carries TRBV1 and TRBJ2-7, with 7 bases lining up with TRBD1. After removal of 4 bases from V and 3 bases from J, the junction contained 3 bases not matched to a gene. Germline CDR1 is NSQYPW and CDR2 is LRSPGD (reference sequence). The CDR3 covers 13 residues. CDR3 DNA (partial): TGCACCTGCAGTGGATGGGACAGCTAT. This translates into CTCSGWDSY. The whole CDR3 is CTCSGWDSYEQYF.

Concerning this clone: Gene names denote mouse genes. The CDR3 end is not reached by the read, which stops 4 residues before it; the germline J gene fills it in. This rearrangement joins TRBV1 to TRBJ1-2; 9 positions agree with TRBD1. Germline lookup yields CDR1 NSQYPW and CDR2 LRSPGD (reference sequence). The V gene end was trimmed by 0 bases and the J gene end by 3 bases; junction bases not matched to a gene: 5. The length of the CDR3 is 16 residues. The CDR3 is CTCSAELGQGDSDYTF. The part of the CDR3 DNA that was read is TGCACCTGCAGTGCAGAATTGGGACAGGGAGACTCC.

This clone was seen a few times. Gene labels here are mouse ones. Read data end 4 residues before the CDR3 end; the end is taken from the germline J gene. The V gene is TRBV1, the J gene TRBJ1-1; 8 bases line up with TRBD1. The CDR3 has 13 amino acids. The germline V gene has CDR1 NSQYPW and CDR2 LRSPGD (reference sequence). The CDR3 sequence: CTCSDRGETEVFF. Incomplete CDR3 DNA: TGCACCTGCAGCGACAGGGGAGAGACA.

This clone was recorded many times. Mouse germline and gene names are used. The read ends 4 residues shy of where the CDR3 ends; the end is completed using the germline J gene. The J gene is TRBJ1-1, the V gene TRBV13-3; TRBD1 aligns across 10 bases. Germline V gives CDR1 NNHDY, CDR2 SYVADS. V dropped 5 bases and J dropped 4; count of bases not matched to a gene: 5. This CDR3 is built from 14 residues. CDR3 sequence reads: CASSLGQGTTEVFF. The CDR3 bases that were read are TGTGCCAGCAGCCTGGGACAGGGGACCACA.

A remark on this clone: All gene names here are mouse names. The DNA ends 4 residues before the CDR3 does, and the rest of the CDR3 is filled in from the germline J gene. The chain couples TRBV13-1 to TRBJ1-1; 7 bases match TRBD1. In germline, CDR1 is NSHNY, CDR2 SYGAGN. Trimming cost V 0 bases and J 1 base; bases outside gene matches: 0. The CDR3 extends over 14 amino acids. This CDR3 reads CASSDAGGNTEVFF. The sequenced CDR3 bases are TGTGCCAGCAGTGATGCAGGGGGGAACACA.

This clone came up many times. The gene names here belong to mouse. The read finishes 4 residues shy of the CDR3 end, and the germline J gene is used to complete it. This chain connects TRBV13-3 to TRBJ2-5; D is perhaps TRBD1 (6 bases). The CDR3 has 12 amino acids. Germline lookup yields CDR1 NNHDY and CDR2 SYVADS. CDR3 sequence reads: CASSEDRDTQYF. The sequenced CDR3 bases are TGTGCCAGCAGTGAAGACAGGGAC.

This clone was seen many times. Gene names are the mouse ones. The read halts 4 residues ahead of the CDR3 end, with the missing end drawn from the germline J gene. The chain uses TRBV13-3 and TRBJ2-5; TRBD2 agrees at 7 bases. Trimming took 5 bases from V and 0 from J; bases not matched to a gene: 0. This CDR3 spans 13 amino acids. Germline CDR1 reads NNHDY; CDR2 reads SYVADS. Incomplete CDR3 DNA: TGTGCCAGCAGGACTGGGAACCAAGAC. This sequence encodes CASRTGNQD. The entire CDR3 protein is CASRTGNQDTQYF.

This clone was seen repeatedly, ten times or more. Mouse gene names and germline throughout. The read ends 4 residues shy of where the CDR3 ends; the end is completed using the germline J gene. The chain couples TRBV13-3 to TRBJ2-2; possible D gene TRBD1, 6 bases. Trimming removed 2 bases from V and 1 base from J, with 6 bases in between. Germline CDR1 NNHDY, CDR2 SYVADS. The CDR3 consists of 14 residues. Incomplete CDR3 DNA: TGTGCCAGCAGTGAGGGACAAAACACCGGG. Translation: CASSEGQNTG. The CDR3 reads in full as CASSEGQNTGQLYF.

Regarding this clone: The genes are named according to mouse. Read sequence stops 4 residues before the CDR3 end, and the germline J gene provides the missing end. This sequence joins TRBV19 and TRBJ2-7, with D perhaps matching TRBD1 (5 bases). Trimming took 1 base from V and 0 from J, leaving 8 bases between them. The CDR3 totals 14 residues. Germline-derived CDR1 and CDR2 are FNHDT and SITEND (reference sequence). The CDR3 DNA, read in part, is TGTGCCAGCAGTATACCAGGGAGCTCCTAT. Its translation is CASSIPGSSY. Given in full, the CDR3 is CASSIPGSSYEQYF.

Concerning this clone itself: Each gene name is a mouse one. The sequence runs out 4 residues before the end of the CDR3; the remainder is reconstructed from the germline J gene. The rearrangement uses TRBV13-2 and TRBJ1-1; no firm D call. Per germline, CDR1 NNHNN and CDR2 SYGAGS (reference sequence). The V and J ends lost 0 bases and 3 bases respectively, with 15 bases between them. This CDR3 comprises 16 residues. CDR3 DNA (partial): TGTGCCAGCGGTGATGGAACGGATCCAGGAGACACA. Translating gives CASGDGTDPGDT. The entire CDR3 protein reads CASGDGTDPGDTEVFF.

This clone was observed many times. Mouse germline and gene names are used. The read terminates 4 residues ahead of where the CDR3 ends, so the germline J gene completes it. The chain has TRBV1 and TRBJ2-5, with 8 bases matching TRBD1. Germline CDR1 reads NSQYPW; CDR2 reads LRSPGD (reference sequence). The CDR3 consists of 15 residues. V shed 2 bases and J 2 bases; nucleotides not matched to a gene: 3. Partial CDR3 DNA: TGCACCTGCAGTGCAAAGGACAGGGCCCAAGAC. This codes for CTCSAKDRAQD. In full, the CDR3 is CTCSAKDRAQDTQYF.

The table lists this clone with a few counts. The gene symbols are mouse symbols. The CDR3 goes on 4 residues after the read ends, and that part is filled in from the germline J gene. V and J are TRBV31 and TRBJ2-1; TRBD2 aligns across 7 bases. The CDR3 runs to 13 residues. The V and J ends lost 0 bases and 6 bases, in that order; junction bases with no gene match: 2. In germline, CDR1 is GKSSPN, CDR2 SITVG. The CDR3 is CAWSLWGVAEQFF. Partial CDR3 DNA: TGTGCCTGGAGTCTATGGGGGGTTGCT.

This clone was detected only a few times. This sequence is one base from a far larger clone and is likely a read error. Gene and germline names: mouse. Read coverage stops 4 residues before the CDR3 terminus; the germline J gene supplies the remainder. The rearrangement links TRBV29 to TRBJ2-7; possibly TRBD1 for D (6 bases). The CDR3 has 11 residues. Germline V gene lookup returns CDR1 MSHET and CDR2 SYDVDS. The part of the CDR3 DNA that was read is TGTGCTAGCAGTGGACAGTAT. Amino acid sequence: CASSGQY. The complete CDR3 reads CASSGQYEQYF.

In its sample, this clone was seen many times. Genes here carry mouse names. The CDR3 is cut off 4 residues early in the read; its end comes from the germline J gene. The chain joins TRBV13-3 to TRBJ2-5; a possible D gene is TRBD1 (6 bases). The CDR3 sequence is 14 residues long. Looked up from germline, CDR1 is NNHDY and CDR2 is SYVADS. Trimming left V 2 bases short and J 3 bases short, with 10 bases between. CDR3: CASSDRGQQDTQYF. Partial CDR3 DNA: TGTGCCAGCAGTGACCGGGGACAACAAGAC.

Points on this clone: The genes and germline here are from mouse. The sequenced part of the CDR3 DNA is TGTGCCAGCGGTACAGGGCGAAACACCGGG. Translated: CASGTGRNTG. The CDR3 reads in full as CASGTGRNTGQLYF. The chain combines TRBV13-2 with TRBJ2-2, with D possibly matching TRBD1 (6 bases). The sequenced fragment ends 4 residues before the CDR3 boundary, so the rest is inferred from the germline J gene. The CDR3 has 14 amino acids. V lost 4 bases, J lost 1 base, and 8 bases lay in between. Germline V CDR1 and CDR2: NNHNN, SYGAGS (reference sequence).

This clone was detected ten times or more. Here the gene names and germline are mouse. The missing CDR3 end, 4 residues past where the read stops, is filled in from the germline J gene. V is TRBV1 and J is TRBJ1-1; 9 positions match TRBD1. The V gene's germline CDR1 is NSQYPW and CDR2 LRSPGD (reference sequence). CDR3 length equals 14 residues. The CDR3 spells CTCSANRGRTEVFF. Partial CDR3 DNA: TGCACCTGCAGTGCAAACAGGGGGCGGACA.

This clone has ten or more counts. Gene and germline names: mouse. The read terminates 4 residues before the CDR3 end, so the remaining end is supplied by the germline J gene. The rearrangement uses TRBV13-3 and TRBJ2-3; D might be TRBD1 (5 bases). The CDR3 covers 17 residues. V shed 1 base and J shed 1 base, with 16 bases lying between them. Germline CDR1 and CDR2: NNHDY and SYVADS. The CDR3 here is CASSDSQGGGGAETLYF. CDR3 DNA (partial): TGTGCCAGCAGTGATTCCCAGGGCGGAGGTGGTGCAGAA.

This clone showed up just a few times. Here the gene names and germline are mouse. The sequenced CDR3 bases are TGTGCCAGCAGTACAGGGAACTATGCT. As protein: CASSTGNYA. The whole CDR3 sequence is CASSTGNYAEQFF. The chain carries TRBV14 and TRBJ2-1; weak D call: TRBD1 (6 bases). The CDR3 extends 4 residues past the end of the read, so its final part is completed from the germline J gene. V was pared by 4 bases and J by 1 base, with 6 bases between. The V gene's germline CDR1 is SGHDT and CDR2 FRDEAV. This CDR3 contains 13 residues.